The 6 T cell receptor beta chains below all came from one sample that was sequenced in a study of cytotoxic CD8 clonotypes in ibrutinib-treated CLL. The data were produced by immunoSEQ multiplex PCR, yet TCRdb's version contains in-frame clones alone and is incomplete. The table includes 110,000 to 150,000 clones, 60% to 85% detected once. Sequencing was performed on PBMCs, taken after 12 months of ibrutinib treatment. Receptor source: a human donor with chronic lymphocytic leukemia.

The V gene is TRBV7-9, the J gene TRBJ2-7, with a possible D match to TRBD2 (6 bases). This CDR3 is 16 amino acids long. Trimming took off 4 bases at V and 0 bases at J, with 16 bases between the two ends. From germline, CDR1 is SEHNR and CDR2 FQNEAQ (reference sequence). The CDR3 here is CASSSNREIGSYEQYF. The CDR3 DNA reads TGTGCCAGCAGCTCTAACCGGGAGATCGGCTCCTACGAGCAGTACTTC.

The rearrangement links TRBV9 to TRBJ2-2; 10 nucleotides line up with TRBD2. The V and J ends lost 1 base and 4 bases, in that order; junction bases with no gene match: 7. This CDR3 is 17 amino acids long. Germline CDR1 and CDR2: SGDLS and YYNGEE. CDR3 protein: CASSVLSLAGPTGELFF. The CDR3 region has the DNA TGTGCCAGCAGCGTATTATCACTAGCGGGGCCCACCGGGGAGCTGTTTTTT. Drawing the rest from reference TRBV9 and TRBJ2-2, the complete variable domain is DSGVTQTPKHLITATGQRVTLRCSPRSGDLSVYWYQQSLDQGLQFLIQYYNGEERAKGNILERFSAQQFPDLHSELNLSSLELGDSALYFCASSVLSLAGPTGELFFGEGSRLTVL.

The chain recombines TRBV5-8 with TRBJ2-2; 10 bases align to TRBD2. The CDR3 runs 18 residues. Germline loops: CDR1 SGHTS, CDR2 YDEGEE. The J segment lost 1 base and the V segment lost 0 bases, leaving 6 bases of the junction unmatched. CDR3 nucleotide sequence: TGTGCCAGCAGCTTGGCTTTACTAGCGGGGCGGAACACCGGGGAGCTGTTTTTT. It translates to CASSLALLAGRNTGELFF.

This clone was counted only a few times. The chain employs TRBV5-1 and TRBJ2-2; D could derive from TRBD1 or TRBD2 (6 bases each). CDR1 and CDR2 (germline): SGHRS, YFSETQ. V was cut by 1 base and J by 3 bases, with 10 bases left in between. The CDR3 covers 15 residues. CDR3 DNA: TGCGCCAGCAGCTTGAGGGGGGATTACACCGGGGAGCTGTTTTTT. Encoded protein: CASSLRGDYTGELFF.

The rearrangement joins TRBV29-1 to TRBJ2-3; D might be TRBD2 (6 bases). Germline CDR1 and CDR2: SQVTM and ANQGSEA. The length of the CDR3 is 16 residues. Trimming cost V 1 base and J 1 base, with 15 bases left between them. CDR3 in DNA: TGCAGCGTTGAAGGCCTAGGAGGGGTTGGCACAGATACGCAGTATTTT. This codes for CSVEGLGGVGTDTQYF.

The rearrangement links TRBV7-8 to TRBJ1-1, with TRBD1 as a possible D gene (5 bases). Germline assignment: CDR1 SGHVS and CDR2 FQNEAQ. The CDR3 contains 14 residues. Trimming removed 3 bases from V and 0 bases from J, with 8 bases in between. The CDR3 here is CASSFRQMNTEAFF. The CDR3 nucleotides read TGTGCCAGCAGCTTCAGACAGATGAACACTGAAGCTTTCTTT.